The TCR beta chain described here comes from a study of blood T cell repertoires in COVID-19. As for the study in general: The United States, Italy and Spain provided the acute and convalescent COVID-19 samples. The analysed material was cDNA or gDNA that came from T cells, B-cell-depleted T cells, or PBMCs.

TCRdb keeps only in-frame clones here, not all; method: immunoSEQ multiplex PCR. The profile shows roughly 130,000 clones, almost 85% of them singletons. With 7 bases clipped from V and 6 bases from J, the junction kept 4 bases outside the gene matches. Germline CDR1 is KGHDR and CDR2 is SFDVKD. The CDR3 contains 14 residues. Participants spanned ages 18 to 89 years and resided in some 22 US areas. Cohort assignment relied on participant-reported clinical history. The chain has TRBV24-1 and TRBJ2-1; 11 bases agree with TRBD1. Sequenced: PBMCs or T cells enriched from blood (not recorded which). The TCR comes from a middle-aged man with acute COVID-19. In nucleotides, the CDR3 is TGTGCCACCAGCGGACAGGGGGCCGTCAATGAGCAGTTCTTC. Protein sequence: CATSGQGAVNEQFF.